This record covers a single T cell receptor beta chain. TCRdb re-called the RT-PCR reads with MiXCR, one entry per CDR3 protein. In the table there are hundreds of thousands of distinct CDR3 sequences, 13% to 15% of which are singletons. The CDR3 length is 14 residues. Germline V gene data show CDR1 as SGHDT and CDR2 as YYEEEE. V dropped 4 bases and J dropped 1 base, with 10 bases sitting between them. The sample belongs to a study of patients and donors after allogeneic stem cell transplantation. V and J are TRBV5-6 and TRBJ2-3, with D possibly being TRBD2 (6 bases). Sequenced material: blood, either unsorted or a sorted T cell fraction (not recorded which). The receptor was derived from a human donor who was either an allogeneic HSCT recipient or a stem cell or donor lymphocyte infusion donor (not recorded which). It is not recorded whose cells these are; they may come from a transplant donor. This CDR3 is CASSGDFGTDTQYF. The CDR3 nucleotides are TGTGCCAGCAGCGGGGACTTTGGCACAGATACGCAGTATTTT.